The sequence of this T cell receptor (beta chain) was determined in a study of CD8+ T cells in alopecia areata. The wider study: Each day, treated patients took oral tofacitinib twice, at 5 to 10 mg per dose. General study results and limits: Persistence in scalp and blood during tofacitinib was observed for many expanded lesional clones. Patients shared TCRs less clearly than mice did, possibly for HLA-related reasons.

Details on this clone: Its antigen is not identified.

Trimming pared 1 base from V and 3 bases from J, leaving 6 bases between. This CDR3 has 13 amino acids. The germline V gene encodes CDR1 SEHNR and CDR2 FQNEAQ (reference sequence). Treatment specified: oral pan-JAK inhibitor, 5-10 mg twice daily. Sampling of alopecia areata patients yielded lesional scalp punch biopsies as well as peripheral blood. Reverse transcription of extracted RNA yielded cDNA, which provided the sequencing template. Some clones are missing from TCRdb's copy, which holds only in-frame ones; the method was immunoSEQ multiplex PCR. The data show about 150,000 clones, roughly 65% seen once.

The V and J genes are TRBV7-9 and TRBJ1-2; D is unclear. Sequenced here: CD4+ T cells sorted from blood, sampled at week 4, from a patient treated with tofacitinib. The receptor was derived from a human donor with alopecia areata. The CDR3 reads CASSLDSHYGYTF. In DNA form, the CDR3 reads TGTGCCAGCAGCTTAGATTCCCACTATGGCTACACCTTC.